This section outlines one T cell receptor (beta chain) sequence together with its context. This sample stems from a study of blood T cell repertoires in COVID-19. Whole-study context: From the United States, Italy and Spain came samples of acute and convalescent COVID-19. PBMCs, B-cell-depleted T cells, or T cells were the source of the cDNA or gDNA that made up the material.

Original analysis: Estimation of nucleated cell counts was performed using reference gene primer amplification. Some clones are missing from TCRdb's copy, which holds only in-frame ones; the method was immunoSEQ multiplex PCR. The V and J calls and clone size come from that table; D and trimming were worked out from the DNA. The sample holds about 150,000 clones, nearly 80% seen once. Germline V gene sequence: CDR1 GTSNPN, CDR2 SVGIG (reference sequence). The CDR3 loop spans 13 amino acids. V was shortened by 0 bases and J by 1 base, with 6 bases between the two germline ends. The sequenced sample was peripheral blood. The source of this sequence is a man older than 75 with acute or convalescent COVID-19. J is TRBJ1-2 and V is TRBV30, with unresolved D. CDR3 residues: CAWSVSVNYGYTF. CDR3 sequence (DNA): TGTGCCTGGAGTGTTTCTGTTAACTATGGCTACACCTTC.